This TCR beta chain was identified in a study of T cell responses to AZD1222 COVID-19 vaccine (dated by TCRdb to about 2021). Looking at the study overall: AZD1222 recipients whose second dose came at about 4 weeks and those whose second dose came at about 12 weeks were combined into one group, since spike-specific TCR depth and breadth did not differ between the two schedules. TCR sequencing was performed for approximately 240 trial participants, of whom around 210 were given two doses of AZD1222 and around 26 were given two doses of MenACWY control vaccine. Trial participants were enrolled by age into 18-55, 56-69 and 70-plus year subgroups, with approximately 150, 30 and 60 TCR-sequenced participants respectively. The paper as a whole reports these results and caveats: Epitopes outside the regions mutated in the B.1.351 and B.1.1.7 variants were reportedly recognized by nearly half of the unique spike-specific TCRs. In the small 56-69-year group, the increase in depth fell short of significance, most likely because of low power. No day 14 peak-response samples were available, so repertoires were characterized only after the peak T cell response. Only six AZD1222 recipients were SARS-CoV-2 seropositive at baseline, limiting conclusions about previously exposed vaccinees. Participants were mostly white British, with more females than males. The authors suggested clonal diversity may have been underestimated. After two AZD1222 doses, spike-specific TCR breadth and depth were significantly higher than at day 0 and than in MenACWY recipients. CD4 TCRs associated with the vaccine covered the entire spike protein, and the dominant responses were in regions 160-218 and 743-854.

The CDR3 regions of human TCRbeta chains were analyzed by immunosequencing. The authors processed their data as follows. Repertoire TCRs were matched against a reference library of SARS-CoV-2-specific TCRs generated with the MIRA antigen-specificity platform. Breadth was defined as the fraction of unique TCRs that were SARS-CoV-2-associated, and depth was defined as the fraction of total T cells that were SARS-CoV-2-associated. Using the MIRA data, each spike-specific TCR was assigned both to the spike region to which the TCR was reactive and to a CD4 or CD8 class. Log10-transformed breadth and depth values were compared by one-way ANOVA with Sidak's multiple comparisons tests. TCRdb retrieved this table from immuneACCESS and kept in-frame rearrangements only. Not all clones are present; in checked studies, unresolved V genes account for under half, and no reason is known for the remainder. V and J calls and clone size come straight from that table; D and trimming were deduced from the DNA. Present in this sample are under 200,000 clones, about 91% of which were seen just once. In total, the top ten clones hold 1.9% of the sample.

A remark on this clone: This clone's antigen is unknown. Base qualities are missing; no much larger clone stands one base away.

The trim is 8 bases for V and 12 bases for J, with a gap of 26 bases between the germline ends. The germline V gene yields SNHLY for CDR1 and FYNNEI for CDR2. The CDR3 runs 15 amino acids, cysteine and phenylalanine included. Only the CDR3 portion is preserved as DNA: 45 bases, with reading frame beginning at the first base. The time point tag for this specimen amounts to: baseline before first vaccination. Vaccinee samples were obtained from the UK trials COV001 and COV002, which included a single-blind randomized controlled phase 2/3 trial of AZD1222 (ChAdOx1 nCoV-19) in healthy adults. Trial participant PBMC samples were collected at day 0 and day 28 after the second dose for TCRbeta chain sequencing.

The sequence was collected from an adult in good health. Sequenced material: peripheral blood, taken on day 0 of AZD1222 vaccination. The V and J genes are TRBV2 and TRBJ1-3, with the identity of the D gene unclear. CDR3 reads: CASHLLGSDGANIYF. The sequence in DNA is TGTGCCAGCCACCTTTTGGGGTCCGATGGCGCTAACATATATTTT.